This T cell receptor beta chain comes out of a study of T-cell memory formation after mild COVID-19 (dated by TCRdb to about 2021). For context, the study as a whole: Most TCR sequence clusters were specific to one of the two donors. In two donors, T-cell clones that expanded and contracted after mild COVID-19 were followed by sequencing TCRalpha and TCRbeta repertoires longitudinally. Two young, previously healthy adult volunteers made up the cohort, one male and one female. Paper-wide results and their limitations: Whether the second-wave clones peaking on day 37 were SARS-CoV-2 specific was not confirmed. From day 15 to 85, contracting clones showed balanced CD4/CD8 phenotypes, whereas a second wave of clones that expanded from day 15 to 37 leaned towards CD4+. Contracting CD4+ clones turned up mainly in the CM and EM memory subsets, whereas EMRA was where CD8+ clones were enriched. Some responding clones were found in pre-infection memory, which suggests that pre-existing cross-reactive memory T cells took part in the SARS-CoV-2 response. The study included only a couple of mild cases, and larger cohorts that include severe cases with pre-infection samples were judged to be necessary.

The reads were generated on an Illumina NovaSeq 6000. TCRalpha and TCRbeta cDNA libraries were built by 5'RACE with constant-segment primers, adding sample barcodes and unique molecular identifiers. RNA was extracted from every sample with Trizol reagent. Amplification of the libraries took two PCR steps, and the second step added a second sample barcode plus Illumina TruSeq adapters. Sequencing of the libraries was done on an Illumina NovaSeq, producing 2 x 150 bp paired-end reads. On the study's bioinformatics: The reads were demultiplexed and collapsed into UMI-guided consensus sequences using migec v1.2.7. Using mixcr v2.1.11, UMI consensuses were aligned to TRA and TRB V and J templates and then assembled into clonotypes. A clonotype was counted as expanded or contracted only if both edgeR and NoisET called the change significant, with noise models trained on biological replicates. For edgeR calls, the cutoffs were a false discovery rate-adjusted p below 0.01 and a log2 fold-change threshold of 1. As an exploratory analysis of dynamics, PCA with hierarchical clustering was applied to max-normalized trajectories of the 1000 most abundant clonotypes. The CD4 or CD8 phenotype of responding clones was assigned using the separately sequenced CD4+ and CD8+ repertoires. TCRdb reran the public reads through fastp at Q25 and MiXCR, keeping productive beta chains. Every CDR3 protein is listed once, alongside the most common genes and DNA of its rows. The V and J calls were determined by TCRdb, not by the authors. The sample contains about 500,000 distinct CDR3 sequences, 20% of them found a single time. The ten largest clones represent approximately 12% of the sample.

PBMCs were isolated by Ficoll-Paque density gradient centrifugation. Its CDR3 holds 15 amino acids, cysteine through phenylalanine. Solely the CDR3 DNA is kept, with 45 bases framed from the first base. As encoded in the germline V gene (reference sequence), CDR1 is SEHNR while CDR2 is FQNEAQ. V is cut by 5 bases and J by 1 base, and the space between the germline ends is 14 bases. This clonotype was observed a few times. The antigen it binds to is not known. No base quality values were provided; no much bigger clone lies one nucleotide off. This clonotype originated in an adult woman who had mild COVID-19 (a few samples of this study predate the infection). The sample titles of this study are shuffled in the database, so cell type and time point are left out; the donor was told from shared clones. The chain uses TRBV7-9 and TRBJ2-5; the D segment might be TRBD1 or TRBD2, since each matches 5 bases. Material for sequencing was PBMCs or a T cell subset sorted from them (not recorded which). CDR3 region: CASSRFVGVQETQYF. The nucleotide sequence reads TGTGCCAGCAGCAGATTCGTGGGGGTCCAAGAGACCCAGTACTTC.